The present entry profiles one TCR beta chain with its context. These data belong to a study of shared clonotypes between healthy human individuals. Looked up from germline, CDR1 is LNHDA and CDR2 is SQIVND (reference sequence). J was trimmed by 9 bases and V by 5 bases; bases with no gene match: 5. The CDR3 runs 14 residues. The protocol was immunoSEQ multiplex PCR, while the TCRdb copy is restricted to in-frame clones and leaves out a portion. The data contain fewer than 850,000 clones, less than 80% of them singletons. The receptor was isolated from a woman under 40 in good health. The sample taken for sequencing was memory CD4+ T cells sorted from blood. Stated subset: CD45RA-negative fraction. The V call is TRBV19, the J call TRBJ2-2, with 11 bases lining up with TRBD1. CDR3 sequence (DNA): TGTGCCAGTAGTGTCGGACAGGGGGCGTGGGAGCTGTTTTTT. Translating gives CASSVGQGAWELFF.